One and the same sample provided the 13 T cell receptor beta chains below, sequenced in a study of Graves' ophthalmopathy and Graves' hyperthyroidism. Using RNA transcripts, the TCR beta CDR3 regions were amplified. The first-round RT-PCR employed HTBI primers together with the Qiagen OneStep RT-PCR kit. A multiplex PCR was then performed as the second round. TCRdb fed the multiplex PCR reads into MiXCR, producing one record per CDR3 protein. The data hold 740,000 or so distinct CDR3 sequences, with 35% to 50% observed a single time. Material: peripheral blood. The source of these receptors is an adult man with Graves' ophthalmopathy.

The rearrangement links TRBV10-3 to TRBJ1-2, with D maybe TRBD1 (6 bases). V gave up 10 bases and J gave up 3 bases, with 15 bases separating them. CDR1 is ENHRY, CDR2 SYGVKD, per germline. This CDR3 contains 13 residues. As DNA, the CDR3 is TGTGCCAGCTCACGGGACACCGACTATGGCTACACCTTC. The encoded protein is CASSRDTDYGYTF.

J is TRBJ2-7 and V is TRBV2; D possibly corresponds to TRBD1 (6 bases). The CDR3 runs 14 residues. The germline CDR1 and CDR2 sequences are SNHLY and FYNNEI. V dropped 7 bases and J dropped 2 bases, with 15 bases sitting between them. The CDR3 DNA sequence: TGTGCCAGCATGTACAGGGCTGCGGCCTACGAGCAGTACTTC. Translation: CASMYRAAAYEQYF. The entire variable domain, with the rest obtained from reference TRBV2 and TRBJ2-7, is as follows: EPEVTQTPSHQVTQMGQEVILRCVPISNHLYFYWYRQILGQKVEFLVSFYNNEISEKSEIFDDQFSVERPDGSNFTLKIRSTKLEDSAMYFCASMYRAAAYEQYFGPGTRLTVT.

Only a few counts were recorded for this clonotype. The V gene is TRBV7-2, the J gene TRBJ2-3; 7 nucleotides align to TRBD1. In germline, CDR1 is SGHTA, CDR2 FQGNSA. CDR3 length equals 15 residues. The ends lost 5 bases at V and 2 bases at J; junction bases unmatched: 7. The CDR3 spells CASSADRRYTDTQYF. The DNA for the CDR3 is TGTGCCAGCAGCGCGGACAGGCGCTACACAGATACGCAGTATTTT.

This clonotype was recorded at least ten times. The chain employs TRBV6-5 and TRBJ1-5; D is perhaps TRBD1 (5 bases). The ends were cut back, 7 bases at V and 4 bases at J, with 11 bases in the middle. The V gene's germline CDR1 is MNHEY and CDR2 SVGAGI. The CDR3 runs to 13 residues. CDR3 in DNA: TGTGCCAGCACGGGGGTCGGGAATCAGCCCCAGCATTTT. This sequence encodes CASTGVGNQPQHF.

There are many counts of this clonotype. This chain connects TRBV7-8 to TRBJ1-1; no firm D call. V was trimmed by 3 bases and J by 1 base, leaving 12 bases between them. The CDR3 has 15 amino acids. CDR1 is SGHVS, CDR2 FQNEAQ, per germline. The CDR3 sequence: CASSFASDWNTEAFF. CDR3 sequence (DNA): TGTGCCAGCAGCTTCGCCTCGGATTGGAACACTGAAGCTTTCTTT. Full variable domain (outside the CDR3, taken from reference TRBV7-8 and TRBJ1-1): GAGVSQSPRYKVAKRGQDVALRCDPISGHVSLFWYQQALGQGPEFLTYFQNEAQLDKSGLPSDRFFAERPEGSVSTLKIQRTQQEDSAVYLCASSFASDWNTEAFFGQGTRLTVV.

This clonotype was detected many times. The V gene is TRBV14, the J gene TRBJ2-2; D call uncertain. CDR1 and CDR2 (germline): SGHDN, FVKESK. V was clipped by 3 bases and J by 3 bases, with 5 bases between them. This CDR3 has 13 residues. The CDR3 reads CASSHYYTGELFF. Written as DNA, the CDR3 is TGTGCCAGCAGCCACTATTACACCGGGGAGCTGTTTTTT.

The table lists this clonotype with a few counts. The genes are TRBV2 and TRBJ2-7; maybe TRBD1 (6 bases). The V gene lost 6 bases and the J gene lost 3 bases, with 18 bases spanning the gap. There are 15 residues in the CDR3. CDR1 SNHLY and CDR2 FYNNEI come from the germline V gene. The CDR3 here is CASRPTAGADYEQYF. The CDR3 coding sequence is TGTGCCAGCAGACCTACGGCAGGGGCCGACTACGAGCAGTACTTC.

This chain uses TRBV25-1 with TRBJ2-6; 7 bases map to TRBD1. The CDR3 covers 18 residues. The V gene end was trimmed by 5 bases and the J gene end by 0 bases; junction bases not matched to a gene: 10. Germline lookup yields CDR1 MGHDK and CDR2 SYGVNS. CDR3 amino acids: CASSYSQGVGSGANVLTF. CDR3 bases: TGTGCCAGCAGTTACTCCCAGGGGGTGGGCTCTGGGGCCAACGTCCTGACTTTC.

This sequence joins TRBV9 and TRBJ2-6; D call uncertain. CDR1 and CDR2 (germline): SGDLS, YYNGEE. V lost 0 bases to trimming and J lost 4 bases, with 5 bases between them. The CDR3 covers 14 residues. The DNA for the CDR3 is TGTGCCAGCAGCGTAGATGCCGGGGCCAACGTCCTGACTTTC. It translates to CASSVDAGANVLTF.

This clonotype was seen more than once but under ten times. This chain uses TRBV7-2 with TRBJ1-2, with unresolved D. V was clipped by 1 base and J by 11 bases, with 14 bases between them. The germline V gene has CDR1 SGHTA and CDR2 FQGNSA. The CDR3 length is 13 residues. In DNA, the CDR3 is TGTGCCAGCAGCTTAGATTACCGGGCGGGATACACCTTC. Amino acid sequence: CASSLDYRAGYTF.

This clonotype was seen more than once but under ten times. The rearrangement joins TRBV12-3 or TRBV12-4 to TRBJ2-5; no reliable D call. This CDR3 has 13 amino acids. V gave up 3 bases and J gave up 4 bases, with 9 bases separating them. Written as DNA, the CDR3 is TGTGCCAGCAGTTTCTGGGATCTAGAGACCCAGTACTTC. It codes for CASSFWDLETQYF.

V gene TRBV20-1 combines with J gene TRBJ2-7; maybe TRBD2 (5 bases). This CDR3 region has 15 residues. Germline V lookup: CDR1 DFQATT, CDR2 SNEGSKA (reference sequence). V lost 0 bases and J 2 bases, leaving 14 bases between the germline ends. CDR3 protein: CSARDPGKSPYEQYF. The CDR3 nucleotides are TGCAGTGCTAGAGATCCGGGAAAATCCCCCTACGAGCAGTACTTC.

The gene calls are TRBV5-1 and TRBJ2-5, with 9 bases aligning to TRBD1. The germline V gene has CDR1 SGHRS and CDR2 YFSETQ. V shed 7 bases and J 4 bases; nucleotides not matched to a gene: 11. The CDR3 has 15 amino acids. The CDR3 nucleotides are TGCGCCAGCGGACGTACCGGGACAGGGTCAGAGACCCAGTACTTC. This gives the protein CASGRTGTGSETQYF.